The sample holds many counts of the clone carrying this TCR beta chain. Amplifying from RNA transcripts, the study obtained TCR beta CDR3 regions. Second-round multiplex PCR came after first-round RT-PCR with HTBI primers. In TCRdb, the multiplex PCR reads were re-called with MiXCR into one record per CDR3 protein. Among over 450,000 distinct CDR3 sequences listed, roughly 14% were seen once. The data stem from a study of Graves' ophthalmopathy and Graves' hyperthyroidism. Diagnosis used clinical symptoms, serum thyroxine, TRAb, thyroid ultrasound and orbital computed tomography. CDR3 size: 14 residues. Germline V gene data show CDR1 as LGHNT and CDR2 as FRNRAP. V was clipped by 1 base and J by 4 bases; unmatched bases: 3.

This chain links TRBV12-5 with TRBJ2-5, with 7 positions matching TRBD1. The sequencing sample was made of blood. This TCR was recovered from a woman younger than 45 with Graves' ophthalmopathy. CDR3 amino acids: CASGLAQGSETQYF. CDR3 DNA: TGTGCTAGTGGTTTGGCACAGGGGTCAGAGACCCAGTACTTC. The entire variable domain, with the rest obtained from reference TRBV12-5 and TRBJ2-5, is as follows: DARVTQTPRHKVTEMGQEVTMRCQPILGHNTVFWYRQTMMQGLELLAYFRNRAPLDDSGMPKDRFSAEMPDATLATLKIQPSEPRDSAVYFCASGLAQGSETQYFGPGTRLLVL.